This T cell receptor (beta chain) was documented in a study of blood T cell repertoires in COVID-19. Looking at the study overall: Samples representing acute and convalescent COVID-19 were sourced from the United States, Italy and Spain. PBMCs, B-cell-depleted T cells, or T cells provided the cDNA or gDNA that made up the material.

The Seattle site enrolled patients during active infection and followed them longitudinally. This clone was picked up one time. V dropped 4 bases and J dropped 7; count of bases not matched to a gene: 8. CDR3 length equals 16 residues. Germline loops: CDR1 MGHRA, CDR2 YSYEKL. Under the authors' procedure: Amplification of reference gene primers was used by the study to estimate nucleated cell counts. Data came from immunoSEQ multiplex PCR; TCRdb stores just in-frame clones and leaves some out. V, J and clone size are those of that table, while D and trimming were read from the DNA. Seen here are around 140,000 clones, 86% observed once, and the top ten hold roughly 11%.

The J gene is TRBJ1-6, the V gene TRBV4-1; 9 bases align to TRBD1. Sequencing used peripheral blood. This receptor was obtained from a woman between 65 and 79 years old with COVID-19, enrolled during active disease. CDR3 in amino acids: CASSRIQGAENSPLHF. The CDR3 coding sequence is TGCGCCAGCAGCCGTATACAGGGGGCCGAGAATTCACCCCTCCACTTT.